The rows below give T cell receptor beta chains drawn from one sample of a study of shared clonotypes between healthy human individuals. Clones were sequenced by immunoSEQ multiplex PCR, and TCRdb holds only the in-frame ones, with some missing. This sample has fewer than 3 million clones; 80% to 95% occur once, and the top ten carry around 0.38%. Material for sequencing was naive CD4+ T cells from PBMCs. Receptors originate from a man aged 18 to 29 in good health. Some clones in this sample may be carry-over from other donors' samples. Each CDR3 is given with its conserved first and last residue. The order of the fields is CDR3 DNA, CDR3 protein, clone size, V gene, D gene, J gene. The D gene is left open where the match is weak. Rows may omit the clone size; those that give it use once, few, many or a size class.

TGTGCCAGCAGCGAACGTAGAGCTAGCAATCAGCCCCAGCATTTT | CASSERRASNQPQHF | few | TRBV2 | - | TRBJ1-5
TGTGCCAGCAGCTTAGGGCGAACTAGCACAGATACGCAGTATTTT | CASSLGRTSTDTQYF | - | TRBV11-3 | - | TRBJ2-3
TGTGCCAGCAGTGTTCCATATTCCTACGAGCAGTACTTC | CASSVPYSYEQYF | - | TRBV6-5 | - | TRBJ2-7
TGTGCCAGCAATGGGCAGGGGGTTTCCTACGAGCAGTACTTC | CASNGQGVSYEQYF | once | TRBV6-6 | TRBD1 | TRBJ2-7
TGTGCCAGCAGCTTAGGGGGACTAGCGGGAGATACGCAGTATTTT | CASSLGGLAGDTQYF | - | TRBV11-3 | TRBD2 | TRBJ2-3
TGCGCCAGCAGCCAAGTGGTAGCGGGGGAGGATACGCAGTATTTT | CASSQVVAGEDTQYF | - | TRBV4-3 | TRBD2 | TRBJ2-3
TGTGCCAGCAGTCCCCTAGGGGGACTTAATGAAAAACTGTTTTTT | CASSPLGGLNEKLFF | - | TRBV28 | - | TRBJ1-4
TGCGCCAGCAGACCCCAATGGATGAACACTGAAGCTTTCTTT | CASRPQWMNTEAFF | - | TRBV5-1 | - | TRBJ1-1
TGTGCCAGTAGTATCGGTTTCGCGAGGGCGAAGTTCGGAACTAATGAAAAACTGTTTTTT | CASSIGFARAKFGTNEKLFF | - | TRBV19 | - | TRBJ1-4
TGCAGCGTTGTTCTAACACTTGGGACTGAAGCTTTCTTT | CSVVLTLGTEAFF | - | TRBV29-1 | - | TRBJ1-1
TGTGCCAGCTCCCCTCGGGGGGTCTTCTCCTACGAGCAGTACTTC | CASSPRGVFSYEQYF | - | TRBV28 | TRBD2 | TRBJ2-7
TGTGCCAGCAGGAACACAGGGGTTGGCACTGAAGCTTTCTTT | CASRNTGVGTEAFF | few | TRBV6-1 | TRBD1 | TRBJ1-1
TGTGCCAGCACCCTATGGGGGGGCGGCTACACCTTC | CASTLWGGGYTF | - | TRBV28 | - | TRBJ1-2
TGCGCCAGCAGCTTGGATCTAGCGGGAGTCAATGAGCAGTTCTTC | CASSLDLAGVNEQFF | - | TRBV5-1 | TRBD2 | TRBJ2-1
TGCGCCAGCAGCTTGTTGGGGGCGGATAATGAAAAACTGTTTTTT | CASSLLGADNEKLFF | - | TRBV5-1 | - | TRBJ1-4
TGTGCCAGCAGCGTAGAGGGGCAGGGGGATTCACCCCTCCACTTT | CASSVEGQGDSPLHF | - | TRBV9 | TRBD1 | TRBJ1-6
TGCGCCAGCCGTCGGGGGGTTGGTGGGGTGGCAGATACGCAGTATTTT | CASRRGVGGVADTQYF | - | TRBV4-1 | TRBD2 | TRBJ2-3
TGTGCCAGCAGTCGCAGGGGACAGTACAACAATGAGCAGTTCTTC | CASSRRGQYNNEQFF | - | TRBV27 | TRBD1 | TRBJ2-1
TGCGCCAGCAGCTTGCCCCAGGGCTCCACTGAAGCTTTCTTT | CASSLPQGSTEAFF | - | TRBV5-1 | - | TRBJ1-1
TGTGCCAGCAGCTCAGATAGGAGCACAGATACGCAGTATTTT | CASSSDRSTDTQYF | - | TRBV7-2 | - | TRBJ2-3
TGTGCCAGCAGTGATCAGGGGGCCCTGCTTGAAGCTTTCTTT | CASSDQGALLEAFF | - | TRBV6-1 | TRBD1 | TRBJ1-1
TGTGCCAGCAGGATGACTAGCGGGAGGGCCCTCGAGCAGTTCTTC | CASRMTSGRALEQFF | - | TRBV2 | TRBD2 | TRBJ2-1
TGTGCCAGCAGCTCTCGGAGGGCTTTCTACAATGAGCAGTTCTTC | CASSSRRAFYNEQFF | - | TRBV5-4 | - | TRBJ2-1
TGTGCCAGCAGTTTATCCCGCGGGAGAGGATACGAGCAGTACTTC | CASSLSRGRGYEQYF | - | TRBV27 | TRBD2 | TRBJ2-7
TGCGCCAGCAGCCGAAGGGACCCTCCTGTGTACTTC | CASSRRDPPVYF | - | TRBV5-1 | - | TRBJ2-5
TGCGCCAGCAGCGATGGACAGGGGTCCTACGAGCAGTACTTC | CASSDGQGSYEQYF | - | TRBV5-1 | TRBD1 | TRBJ2-7
TGTGCCAGCAGTATAATACAGGGGGCTGAAGCTTTCTTT | CASSIIQGAEAFF | - | TRBV28 | TRBD1 | TRBJ1-1
TGTGCCAGCAGCAGGGACACCTACGAGCAGTACTTC | CASSRDTYEQYF | - | TRBV6-5 | - | TRBJ2-7
TGTGCCAGCAGTTACTTGTCGCGGGGGGGCACAGATACGCAGTATTTT | CASSYLSRGGTDTQYF | - | TRBV6-5 | TRBD2 | TRBJ2-3